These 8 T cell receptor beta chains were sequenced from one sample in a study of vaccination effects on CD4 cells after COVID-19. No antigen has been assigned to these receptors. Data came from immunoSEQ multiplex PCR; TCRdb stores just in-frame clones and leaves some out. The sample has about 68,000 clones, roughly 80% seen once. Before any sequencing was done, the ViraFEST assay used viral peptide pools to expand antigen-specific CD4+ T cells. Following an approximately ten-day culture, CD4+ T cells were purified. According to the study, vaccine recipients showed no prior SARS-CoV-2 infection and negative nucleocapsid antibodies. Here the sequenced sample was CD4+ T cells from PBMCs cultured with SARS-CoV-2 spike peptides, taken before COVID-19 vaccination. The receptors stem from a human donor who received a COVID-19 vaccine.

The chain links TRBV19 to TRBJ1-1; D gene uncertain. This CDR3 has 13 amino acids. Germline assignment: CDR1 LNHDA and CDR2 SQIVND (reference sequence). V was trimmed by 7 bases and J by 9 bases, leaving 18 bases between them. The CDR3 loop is CASNPPDAPKAFF. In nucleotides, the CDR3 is TGTGCCAGTAACCCACCGGACGCACCAAAAGCTTTCTTT.

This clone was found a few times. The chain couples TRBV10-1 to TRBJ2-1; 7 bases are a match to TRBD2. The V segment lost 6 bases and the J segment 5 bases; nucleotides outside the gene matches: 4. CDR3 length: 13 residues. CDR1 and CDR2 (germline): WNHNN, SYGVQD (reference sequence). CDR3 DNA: TGCGCCAGCAGCTTAGGACTAGACAATGAGCAGTTCTTC. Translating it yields CASSLGLDNEQFF.

CDR3 bases: TGTGCCAGTAGCGGGCGGGACAATCAGCCCCAGCATTTT. This translates into CASSGRDNQPQHF. This sequence joins TRBV19 and TRBJ1-5; D is unresolved. The V end lost 6 bases, the J end lost 3 bases, and 9 bases lay between the germline ends. This CDR3 has 13 amino acids. CDR1 and CDR2 from the germline V gene are LNHDA and SQIVND (reference sequence).

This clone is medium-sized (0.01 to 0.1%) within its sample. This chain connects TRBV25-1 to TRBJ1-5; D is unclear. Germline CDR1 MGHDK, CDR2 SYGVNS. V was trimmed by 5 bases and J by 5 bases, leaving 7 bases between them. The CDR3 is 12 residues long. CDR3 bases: TGTGCCAGCAGTCGCGGGTATCAGCCCCAGCATTTT. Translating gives CASSRGYQPQHF.

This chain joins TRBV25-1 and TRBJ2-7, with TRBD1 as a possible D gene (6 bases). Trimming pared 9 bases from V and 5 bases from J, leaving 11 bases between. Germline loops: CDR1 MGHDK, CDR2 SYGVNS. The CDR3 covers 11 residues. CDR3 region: CARNRVHEQYV. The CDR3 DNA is TGTGCCAGGAACAGGGTCCACGAGCAGTACGTC.

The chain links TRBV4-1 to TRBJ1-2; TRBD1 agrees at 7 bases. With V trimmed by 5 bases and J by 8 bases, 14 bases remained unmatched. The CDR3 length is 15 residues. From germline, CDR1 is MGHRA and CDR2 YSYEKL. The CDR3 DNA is TGCGCCAGCAGCAACGGGGGCCTAGACAGGGTCGGCTACACCTTC. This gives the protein CASSNGGLDRVGYTF.

This CDR3 is CASRTGQGSGYTF. CDR3 DNA sequence: TGTGCCAGCCGGACCGGACAGGGTAGCGGCTACACCTTC. The rearrangement links TRBV27 to TRBJ1-2; 8 bases fit TRBD1. Trimming removed 8 bases from V and 8 bases from J; junction bases left unmatched: 10. The CDR3 has 13 residues. Germline assignment: CDR1 MNHEY and CDR2 SMNVEV (reference sequence).

Here the CDR3 DNA reads TGTGCCAGCAGCTTAGGGGTCTCCGGGACAGCCTACGAGCAGTACGTC. It encodes CASSLGVSGTAYEQYV. This chain joins TRBV7-9 and TRBJ2-7; 7 bases agree with TRBD1. Trimming at V came to 1 base and at J to 2 bases, leaving 8 bases not matched to a gene. This CDR3 spans 16 amino acids. CDR1 and CDR2 (germline): SEHNR, FQNEAQ (reference sequence).